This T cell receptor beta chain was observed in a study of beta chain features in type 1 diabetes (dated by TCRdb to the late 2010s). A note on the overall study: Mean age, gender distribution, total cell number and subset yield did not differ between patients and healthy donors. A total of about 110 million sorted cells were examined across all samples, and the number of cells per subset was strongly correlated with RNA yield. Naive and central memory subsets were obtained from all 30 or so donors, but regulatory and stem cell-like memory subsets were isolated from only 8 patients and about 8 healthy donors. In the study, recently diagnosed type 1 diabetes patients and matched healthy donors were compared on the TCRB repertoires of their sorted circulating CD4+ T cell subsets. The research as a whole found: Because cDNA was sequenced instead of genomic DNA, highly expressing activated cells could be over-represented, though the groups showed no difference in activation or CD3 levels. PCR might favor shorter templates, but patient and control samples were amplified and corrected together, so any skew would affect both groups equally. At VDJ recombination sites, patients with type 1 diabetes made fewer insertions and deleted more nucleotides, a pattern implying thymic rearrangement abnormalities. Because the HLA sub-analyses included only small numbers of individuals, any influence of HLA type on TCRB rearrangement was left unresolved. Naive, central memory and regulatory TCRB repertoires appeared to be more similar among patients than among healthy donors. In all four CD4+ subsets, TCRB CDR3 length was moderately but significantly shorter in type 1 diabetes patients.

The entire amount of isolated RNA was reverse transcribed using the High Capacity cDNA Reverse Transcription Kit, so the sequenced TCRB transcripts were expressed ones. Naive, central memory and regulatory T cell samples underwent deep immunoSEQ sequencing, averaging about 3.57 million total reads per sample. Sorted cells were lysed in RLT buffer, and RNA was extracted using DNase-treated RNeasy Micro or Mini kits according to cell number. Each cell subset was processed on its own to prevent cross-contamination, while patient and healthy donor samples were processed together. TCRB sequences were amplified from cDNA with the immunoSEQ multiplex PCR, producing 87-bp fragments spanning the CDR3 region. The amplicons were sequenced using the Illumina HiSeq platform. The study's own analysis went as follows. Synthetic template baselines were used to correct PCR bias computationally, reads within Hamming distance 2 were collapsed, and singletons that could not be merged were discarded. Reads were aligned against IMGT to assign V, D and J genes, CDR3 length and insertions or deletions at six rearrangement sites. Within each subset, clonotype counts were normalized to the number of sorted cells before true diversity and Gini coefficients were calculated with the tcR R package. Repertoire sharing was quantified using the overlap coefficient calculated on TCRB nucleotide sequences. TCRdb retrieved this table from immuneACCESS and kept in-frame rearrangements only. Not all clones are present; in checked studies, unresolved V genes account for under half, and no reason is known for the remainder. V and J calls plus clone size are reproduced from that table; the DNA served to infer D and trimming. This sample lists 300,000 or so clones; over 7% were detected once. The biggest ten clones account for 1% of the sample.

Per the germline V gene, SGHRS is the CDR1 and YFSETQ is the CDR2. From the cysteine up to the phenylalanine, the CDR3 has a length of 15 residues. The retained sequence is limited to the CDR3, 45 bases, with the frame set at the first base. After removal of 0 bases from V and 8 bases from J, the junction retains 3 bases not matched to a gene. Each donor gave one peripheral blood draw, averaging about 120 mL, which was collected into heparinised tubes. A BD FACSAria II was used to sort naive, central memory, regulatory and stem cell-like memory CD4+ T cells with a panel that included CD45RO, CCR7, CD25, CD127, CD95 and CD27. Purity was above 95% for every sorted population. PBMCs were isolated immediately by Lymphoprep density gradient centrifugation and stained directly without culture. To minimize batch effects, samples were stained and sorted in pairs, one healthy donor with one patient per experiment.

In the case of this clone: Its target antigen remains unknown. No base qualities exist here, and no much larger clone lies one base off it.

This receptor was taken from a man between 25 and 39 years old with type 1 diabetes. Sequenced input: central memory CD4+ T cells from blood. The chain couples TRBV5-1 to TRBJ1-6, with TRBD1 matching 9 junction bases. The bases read TGCGCCAGCAGCTTGGACACAGGGGGCGATTCACCCCTCCACTTT. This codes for CASSLDTGGDSPLHF.